The subject of this entry is one T cell receptor beta chain. The data belong to a study of blood T cell repertoires in COVID-19. Study as a whole: Sites across the United States, Italy and Spain contributed samples from acute and convalescent COVID-19. PBMCs, B-cell-depleted T cells, or T cells provided the cDNA or gDNA that made up the material.

Original methodology: It was from reference gene primer amplification that nucleated cell counts were estimated. The protocol was immunoSEQ multiplex PCR, while the TCRdb copy is restricted to in-frame clones and leaves out a portion. V and J calls and clone size follow that table, whereas D and trimming were derived from the DNA. Of over 95,000 clones in the sample, 75% to 85% were seen once. The sample taken for sequencing was peripheral blood. This receptor was identified in a human donor in a cohort sampled during active COVID-19.

CDR3 in DNA: TGTGCCTGGAGTGGGTACAGGGGGTATAGGAACACCATATATTTT. Translation gives CAWSGYRGYRNTIYF. The chain recombines TRBV30 with TRBJ1-3; 8 bases line up with TRBD1. CDR1 GTSNPN and CDR2 SVGIG come from the germline V gene (reference sequence). V shed 1 base, J shed 7 bases, and the junction held 9 bases outside the gene matches. This CDR3 contains 15 residues.